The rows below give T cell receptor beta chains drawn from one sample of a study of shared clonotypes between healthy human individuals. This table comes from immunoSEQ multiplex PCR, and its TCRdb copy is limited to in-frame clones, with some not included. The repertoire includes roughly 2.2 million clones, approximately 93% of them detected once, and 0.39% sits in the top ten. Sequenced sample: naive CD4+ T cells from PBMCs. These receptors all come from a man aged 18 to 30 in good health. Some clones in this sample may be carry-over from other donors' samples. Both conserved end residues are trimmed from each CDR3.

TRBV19	ASSMGVNTQY
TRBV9	ASSVDGRNTGELF
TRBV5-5	ASSFLQGGTEAF
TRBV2	ASSLGETQY
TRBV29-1	SARTGSETQY
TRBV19	ASSKIAGGTYNEQF
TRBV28	ASSLMGRIRGTDTQY
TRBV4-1	ASSQAITSPPGELF
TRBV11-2	ASSSGLNNEQF
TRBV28	ASSLPDQPQH
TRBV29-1	SVEGWGVGTDTQY
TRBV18	ASSPSIPDLGEKLF
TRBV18	ASSTQGRTEAF
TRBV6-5	ATHSGNTIY
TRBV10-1	ASSTGQGASTGELF
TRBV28	ASSSSITLEGWETQY
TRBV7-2	ASSLGGEQF
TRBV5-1	ASSLALNNYGYT
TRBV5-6	ASSLLATANYGYT
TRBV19	ASSPRWGEPQH
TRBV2	ASSPRTGNTEAF
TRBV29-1	SVVGLALGGQF
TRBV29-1	SVILGAGANVLT
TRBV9	ASSATSGRANSPLH
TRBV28	ASSLRTGTKETQY
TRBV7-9	ASSVTGGSSNEQF
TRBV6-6	ASSYWGNTGELF
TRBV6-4	ASSDSREPNEQF
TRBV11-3	ASSPRPGGNYEQY
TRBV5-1	ASSLTGDHNQPQH
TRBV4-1	ASSHDSRTIY
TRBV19	ASSTGTGGVGNYGYT
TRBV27	ASSLSWPAYEQY
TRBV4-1	ASSQGTGNNQPQH
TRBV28	ASSPQIRDSDNYGYT
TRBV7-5	VRSCGQGTPYGYT
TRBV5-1	ASSSTLRGTEAF
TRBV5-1	ASSLAGLAAYNEQF